The rows below give T cell receptor beta chains drawn from one sample of a study of chemoradiotherapy in HPV16-positive cancers. The repertoire was sequenced with immunoSEQ multiplex PCR; TCRdb's copy has only in-frame clones and lacks some. The sample lists some 2,000 clones; around 81% were seen once. The source was tumor tissue, collected from a patient who underwent chemoradiotherapy. The receptor source for this set is a human donor with HPV-associated anogenital cancer. CDR3s include the opening cysteine and the closing phenylalanine or tryptophan. The D gene is left open where the match is weak. Expanded clones get a size class; other rows say once, few or many, or leave the size out.

d_gene: -; j_gene: TRBJ2-1; v_gene: TRBV2; abundance: -; len: 11; CDR3nt: TGTGCCAGCAGCCAGGGGTATGAGCAGTTCTTC; CDR3aa: CASSQGYEQFF
d_gene: TRBD1; j_gene: TRBJ1-6; v_gene: TRBV13; abundance: -; len: 16; CDR3nt: TGTGCCAGCAGCTTAGGGGGACAGGGTTTCGGTTCACCCCTCCACTTT; CDR3aa: CASSLGGQGFGSPLHF
d_gene: TRBD1; j_gene: TRBJ1-1; v_gene: TRBV6-6; abundance: -; len: 15; CDR3nt: TGTGCCAGCAGGGAAAGGGGGCTATCGGACACTGAAGCTTTCTTT; CDR3aa: CASRERGLSDTEAFF
d_gene: TRBD1; j_gene: TRBJ2-1; v_gene: TRBV2; abundance: -; len: 15; CDR3nt: TGTGCCAGCAGTCCAGACAGGGCTCTTTACAATGAGCAGTTCTTC; CDR3aa: CASSPDRALYNEQFF
d_gene: -; j_gene: TRBJ1-2; v_gene: TRBV5-4; abundance: -; len: 15; CDR3nt: TGTGCCAGCAGCTTGCAAGGGCCTAATTCCTATGGCTACACCTTC; CDR3aa: CASSLQGPNSYGYTF
d_gene: -; j_gene: TRBJ1-2; v_gene: TRBV6-6; abundance: -; len: 13; CDR3nt: TGTGCCAGCAGTTTGACGGTGAACTATGGCTACACCTTC; CDR3aa: CASSLTVNYGYTF
d_gene: -; j_gene: TRBJ1-1; v_gene: TRBV29-1; abundance: -; len: 12; CDR3nt: TGCAGCGTTGGACCCGGACGGGGTCGAGCTTTCTTT; CDR3aa: CSVGPGRGRAFF
d_gene: -; j_gene: TRBJ2-1; v_gene: TRBV11-3; abundance: -; len: 14; CDR3nt: TGTGCCAGCAGCTTGAGGGTTGAGAATAGTGAGCAGTTCTTC; CDR3aa: CASSLRVENSEQFF
d_gene: -; j_gene: TRBJ1-4; v_gene: TRBV5-5; abundance: -; len: 13; CDR3nt: TGTGCCAGCAGCCGGGGATCTAATGAAAAACTGTTTTTT; CDR3aa: CASSRGSNEKLFF
d_gene: -; j_gene: TRBJ1-1; v_gene: TRBV7-8; abundance: -; len: 15; CDR3nt: TGTGCCAGCAGCTTATTGGACAACAAGAACACTGAAGCTTTCTTT; CDR3aa: CASSLLDNKNTEAFF
d_gene: -; j_gene: TRBJ2-4; v_gene: TRBV19; abundance: -; len: 15; CDR3nt: TGTGCCAGTACTACAGGGCATTTAGCCAAAAACATTCAGTACTTC; CDR3aa: CASTTGHLAKNIQYF
d_gene: TRBD1; j_gene: TRBJ2-3; v_gene: TRBV6-6; abundance: -; len: 13; CDR3nt: TGTGCCAGCCGGGACAGCTACACAGATACGCAGTATTTT; CDR3aa: CASRDSYTDTQYF
d_gene: -; j_gene: TRBJ1-3; v_gene: TRBV19; abundance: -; len: 12; CDR3nt: TGTGCCAGTAGTGACTCTGGAAACACCATATATTTT; CDR3aa: CASSDSGNTIYF
d_gene: -; j_gene: TRBJ1-2; v_gene: TRBV9; abundance: few; len: 15; CDR3nt: TGTGCCAGCAGCGTACAGGGGAAAAGAGGGGATGGCTACACCTTC; CDR3aa: CASSVQGKRGDGYTF
d_gene: TRBD1; j_gene: TRBJ1-1; v_gene: TRBV6-6; abundance: few; len: 14; CDR3nt: TGTGCCAGCAGGACGAGGCAGGGGGGGACTGAAGCTTTCTTT; CDR3aa: CASRTRQGGTEAFF
d_gene: -; j_gene: TRBJ2-3; v_gene: TRBV7-3; abundance: -; len: 15; CDR3nt: TGTGCCAGTAGCCAGGATTCTGGGGGCACAGATACGCAGTATTTT; CDR3aa: CASSQDSGGTDTQYF
d_gene: -; j_gene: TRBJ2-7; v_gene: TRBV11-2; abundance: few; len: 13; CDR3nt: TGTGCCAGCAGCCCCATGGACAGCTACGAGCAGTACTTC; CDR3aa: CASSPMDSYEQYF
d_gene: -; j_gene: TRBJ2-3; v_gene: TRBV29-1; abundance: once; len: 13; CDR3nt: TGCAGCGTAGACACATCTAGCACAGATACGCAGTATTTT; CDR3aa: CSVDTSSTDTQYF
d_gene: -; j_gene: TRBJ1-1; v_gene: TRBV7-9; abundance: -; len: 13; CDR3nt: TGTGCCAGCAGCTCCGGGGTCGGGGGCGAAGCTTTCTTT; CDR3aa: CASSSGVGGEAFF
d_gene: TRBD1; j_gene: TRBJ2-7; v_gene: TRBV4-2; abundance: -; len: 17; CDR3nt: TGTGCCAGCAGCCAAGAAACCCTCCCGACAGGGGCCTACGAGCAGTACTTC; CDR3aa: CASSQETLPTGAYEQYF
d_gene: TRBD1; j_gene: TRBJ1-5; v_gene: TRBV28; abundance: -; len: 15; CDR3nt: TGTGCCAGCAGACCTGCGGGACAGGGCCCTCAGCCCCAGCATTTT; CDR3aa: CASRPAGQGPQPQHF
d_gene: -; j_gene: TRBJ2-1; v_gene: TRBV16; abundance: hyperexpanded; len: 11; CDR3nt: TGTGCCAGCAGCCCTAACAATGAGCAGTTCTTC; CDR3aa: CASSPNNEQFF
d_gene: TRBD1; j_gene: TRBJ1-2; v_gene: TRBV2; abundance: -; len: 15; CDR3nt: TGTGCCAGCAGTGAAATAATCTCGACAGGGGACGGCTACACCTTC; CDR3aa: CASSEIISTGDGYTF
d_gene: -; j_gene: TRBJ1-5; v_gene: TRBV4-1; abundance: few; len: 12; CDR3nt: TGCGCCAGCAGCCAAGATAATCAGCCCCAGCATTTT; CDR3aa: CASSQDNQPQHF
d_gene: -; j_gene: TRBJ1-2; v_gene: TRBV5-4; abundance: -; len: 11; CDR3nt: TGTGCCAGCAGTCGGGACGTCAGCTACACCTTC; CDR3aa: CASSRDVSYTF
d_gene: -; j_gene: TRBJ2-1; v_gene: TRBV5-6; abundance: few; len: 18; CDR3nt: TGTGCCAGCAGCTTGGGACTGACTAAGCGTAGGGCTCCCAATGAGCAGTTCTTC; CDR3aa: CASSLGLTKRRAPNEQFF
d_gene: TRBD1; j_gene: TRBJ1-2; v_gene: TRBV7-9; abundance: large; len: 14; CDR3nt: TGTGCCAGCAGCTTAGGGACAGGGTGGAATGGCTACACCTTC; CDR3aa: CASSLGTGWNGYTF
d_gene: -; j_gene: TRBJ1-6; v_gene: TRBV4-1; abundance: few; len: 15; CDR3nt: TGCGCCAGCAGCCAAGATAGGGTTCGTAATTCACCCCTCCACTTT; CDR3aa: CASSQDRVRNSPLHF
d_gene: -; j_gene: TRBJ1-4; v_gene: TRBV2; abundance: -; len: 13; CDR3nt: TGTGCCAGCAGTCTAAGGACGTATGAAAAACTGTTTTTT; CDR3aa: CASSLRTYEKLFF
d_gene: -; j_gene: TRBJ2-1; v_gene: TRBV7-8; abundance: few; len: 15; CDR3nt: TGTGCCAGCAGAGGAGGGCGTCGCTCCTACAATGAGCAGTTCTTC; CDR3aa: CASRGGRRSYNEQFF
d_gene: TRBD2; j_gene: TRBJ2-1; v_gene: TRBV7-3; abundance: -; len: 13; CDR3nt: TGTGCCAGCAGCTTAGGACTAGCAAATGAGCAGTTCTTC; CDR3aa: CASSLGLANEQFF
d_gene: TRBD1; j_gene: TRBJ1-2; v_gene: TRBV5-1; abundance: large; len: 14; CDR3nt: TGCGCCAGCAGCTTGTTACAGGGGGCGGAGGGCTACACCTTC; CDR3aa: CASSLLQGAEGYTF
d_gene: -; j_gene: TRBJ2-3; v_gene: TRBV15; abundance: -; len: 16; CDR3nt: TGTGCCACCAGCAGCCTTGAGCGGTCTAGCACAGATACGCAGTATTTT; CDR3aa: CATSSLERSSTDTQYF
d_gene: TRBD2; j_gene: TRBJ2-1; v_gene: TRBV2; abundance: -; len: 14; CDR3nt: TGTGCCAGCATTAGACTAGCGGCGGTCGATGAGCAGTTCTTC; CDR3aa: CASIRLAAVDEQFF
d_gene: TRBD2; j_gene: TRBJ2-7; v_gene: TRBV27; abundance: -; len: 14; CDR3nt: TGTGCCAGCAGTTTGGGAGGGGCACTACGCGAGCAGTACTTC; CDR3aa: CASSLGGALREQYF
d_gene: -; j_gene: TRBJ1-2; v_gene: TRBV28; abundance: once; len: 12; CDR3nt: TGTGCCAGCAGTTTTGGCAGCACAGGCTACACCTTC; CDR3aa: CASSFGSTGYTF
d_gene: -; j_gene: TRBJ2-1; v_gene: TRBV7-3; abundance: few; len: 16; CDR3nt: TGTGCCAGCAGCTTCCATCAGGGGTTCCCTACCCATGAGCAGTTCTTC; CDR3aa: CASSFHQGFPTHEQFF
d_gene: TRBD1; j_gene: TRBJ1-3; v_gene: TRBV5-5; abundance: -; len: 15; CDR3nt: TGTGCCAGCAGCTTCGGACAGGGGACCGGAAACACCATATATTTT; CDR3aa: CASSFGQGTGNTIYF
d_gene: TRBD1; j_gene: TRBJ1-2; v_gene: TRBV28; abundance: -; len: 13; CDR3nt: TGTGCCAGCAGTTCCCGGCCAGGGGGTGGCTACACCTTC; CDR3aa: CASSSRPGGGYTF
d_gene: -; j_gene: TRBJ2-2; v_gene: TRBV7-9; abundance: -; len: 14; CDR3nt: TGTGCCAGCAGCTTAACTGGGGAGGCCGGGGAGCTGTTTTTT; CDR3aa: CASSLTGEAGELFF
d_gene: -; j_gene: TRBJ1-1; v_gene: TRBV19; abundance: few; len: 13; CDR3nt: TGTGCCACCGCGTTTAGCCGGAACACTGAAGCTTTCTTT; CDR3aa: CATAFSRNTEAFF
d_gene: TRBD2; j_gene: TRBJ2-4; v_gene: TRBV5-4; abundance: -; len: 18; CDR3nt: TGTGCCAGCAGCTCCGACTTTCTAGCGGGGGTAGCCAAAAACATTCAGTACTTC; CDR3aa: CASSSDFLAGVAKNIQYF
d_gene: -; j_gene: TRBJ2-2; v_gene: TRBV7-9; abundance: -; len: 13; CDR3nt: TGTGCCAGCAGCTTAGGGCACACCGGGGAGCTGTTTTTT; CDR3aa: CASSLGHTGELFF
d_gene: -; j_gene: TRBJ1-1; v_gene: TRBV29-1; abundance: -; len: 13; CDR3nt: TGCAGCGTTGGAATTAGGGAAGGCACTGAAGCTTTCTTT; CDR3aa: CSVGIREGTEAFF
d_gene: -; j_gene: TRBJ2-5; v_gene: TRBV5-1; abundance: -; len: 15; CDR3nt: TGCGCCAGCAGCTTGGGGGACTCCTTGGGAGAGACCCAGTACTTC; CDR3aa: CASSLGDSLGETQYF
d_gene: -; j_gene: TRBJ2-5; v_gene: TRBV2; abundance: -; len: 14; CDR3nt: TGTGCCAGCAGTCCCGGTTCTCTCCAAGAGACCCAGTACTTC; CDR3aa: CASSPGSLQETQYF
d_gene: -; j_gene: TRBJ1-4; v_gene: TRBV4-2; abundance: -; len: 17; CDR3nt: TGTGCCAGCAGCCTCCAAAGACGGATTGCAACTAATGAAAAACTGTTTTTT; CDR3aa: CASSLQRRIATNEKLFF
d_gene: -; j_gene: TRBJ2-5; v_gene: TRBV25-1; abundance: -; len: 15; CDR3nt: TGTGCCAGCAGCAGATCGACGGGATTCCAAGAGACCCAGTACTTC; CDR3aa: CASSRSTGFQETQYF
d_gene: TRBD1; j_gene: TRBJ1-5; v_gene: TRBV7-8; abundance: -; len: 15; CDR3nt: TGTGCCAGCAGCTTAGTCGGGACAGGGAATCAGCCCCAGCATTTT; CDR3aa: CASSLVGTGNQPQHF
d_gene: -; j_gene: TRBJ1-3; v_gene: TRBV11-2; abundance: -; len: 16; CDR3nt: TGTGCCAGCAGCCCCACTCTTAACAAGGCTGGAAACACCATATATTTT; CDR3aa: CASSPTLNKAGNTIYF
d_gene: TRBD2; j_gene: TRBJ2-1; v_gene: TRBV10-3; abundance: once; len: 14; CDR3nt: TGTGCCATCAGGAGGCTAGCGGGGGACGGGGAGCAGTTCTTC; CDR3aa: CAIRRLAGDGEQFF
d_gene: TRBD1; j_gene: TRBJ1-1; v_gene: TRBV5-6; abundance: -; len: 14; CDR3nt: TGTGCCAGCAGCTTGGGGACAGGGGGAGATGAAGCTTTCTTT; CDR3aa: CASSLGTGGDEAFF
d_gene: -; j_gene: TRBJ1-1; v_gene: TRBV5-4; abundance: -; len: 14; CDR3nt: TGTGCCAGCAGCTTGGACAGCATGAACACTGAAGCTTTCTTT; CDR3aa: CASSLDSMNTEAFF
d_gene: TRBD2; j_gene: TRBJ2-1; v_gene: TRBV19; abundance: -; len: 15; CDR3nt: TGTGCCAGTAGTATACGCGGGGGGGCGTTGAATGAGCAGTTCTTC; CDR3aa: CASSIRGGALNEQFF